This section outlines one T cell receptor (beta chain) sequence together with its context. These data belong to a study of blood T cell repertoires in COVID-19. At the level of the study: From the United States, Italy and Spain came samples of acute and convalescent COVID-19.

V lost 2 bases, J lost 0 bases, and 12 bases lay in between. The germline CDR1 and CDR2 sequences are SGHRS and YFSETQ. The CDR3 runs 15 residues. Profiling relied on immunoSEQ multiplex PCR, and the TCRdb table lists in-frame clones only, not all of them. Found here are 300,000 to 400,000 clones, around nine tenths of them singletons; the top ten hold around 4.2%. Study members were between about 18 and 100 years old and lived in roughly 24 US regions. Donors were grouped by their self-reported clinical history. The TCR comes from a young woman who had been exposed to COVID-19. The chain combines TRBV5-1 with TRBJ2-7; maybe TRBD1 (5 bases). Sequencing was done on a sample of PBMCs or T cells enriched from blood (not recorded which). The CDR3 DNA reads as TGCGCCAGCAGCTTAGGGTCAGGGCCCTCCTACGAGCAGTACTTC. It is translated as CASSLGSGPSYEQYF. The full variable domain, rest sourced from reference TRBV5-1 and TRBJ2-7, is KAGVTQTPRYLIKTRGQQVTLSCSPISGHRSVSWYQQTPGQGLQFLFEYFSETQRNKGNFPGRFSGRQFSNSRSEMNVSTLELGDSALYLCASSLGSGPSYEQYFGPGTRLTVT.